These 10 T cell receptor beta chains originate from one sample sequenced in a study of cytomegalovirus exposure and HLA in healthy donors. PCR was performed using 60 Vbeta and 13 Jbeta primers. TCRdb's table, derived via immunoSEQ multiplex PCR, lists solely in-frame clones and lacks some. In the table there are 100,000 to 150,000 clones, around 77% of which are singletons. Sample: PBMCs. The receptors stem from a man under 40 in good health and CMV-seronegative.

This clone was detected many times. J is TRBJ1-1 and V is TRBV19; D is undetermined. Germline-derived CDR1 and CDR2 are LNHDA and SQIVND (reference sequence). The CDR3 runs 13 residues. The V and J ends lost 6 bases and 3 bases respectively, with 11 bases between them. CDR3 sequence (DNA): TGTGCCAGTAGCAACTGGAGGGACACTGAAGCTTTCTTT. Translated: CASSNWRDTEAFF.

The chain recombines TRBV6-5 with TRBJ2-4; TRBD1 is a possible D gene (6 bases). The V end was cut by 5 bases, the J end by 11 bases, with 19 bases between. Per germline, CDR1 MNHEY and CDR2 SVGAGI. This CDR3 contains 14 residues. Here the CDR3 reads CASSPPGQMRVQYF. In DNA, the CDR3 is TGTGCCAGCAGTCCCCCCGGACAGATGAGGGTTCAGTACTTC.

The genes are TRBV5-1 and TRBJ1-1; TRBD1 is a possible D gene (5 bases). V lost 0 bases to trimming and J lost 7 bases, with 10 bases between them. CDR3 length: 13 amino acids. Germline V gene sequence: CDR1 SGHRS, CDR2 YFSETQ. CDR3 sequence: CASSLVSGNEAFF. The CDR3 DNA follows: TGCGCCAGCAGCTTGGTTTCAGGGAATGAAGCTTTCTTT. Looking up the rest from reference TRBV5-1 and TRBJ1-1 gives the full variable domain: KAGVTQTPRYLIKTRGQQVTLSCSPISGHRSVSWYQQTPGQGLQFLFEYFSETQRNKGNFPGRFSGRQFSNSRSEMNVSTLELGDSALYLCASSLVSGNEAFFGQGTRLTVV.

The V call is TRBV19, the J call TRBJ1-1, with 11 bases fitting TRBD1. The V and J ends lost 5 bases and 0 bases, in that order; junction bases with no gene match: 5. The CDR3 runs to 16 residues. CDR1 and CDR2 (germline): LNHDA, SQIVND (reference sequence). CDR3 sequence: CASSPWDRGVNTEAFF. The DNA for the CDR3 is TGTGCCAGTAGTCCCTGGGACAGGGGGGTGAACACTGAAGCTTTCTTT.

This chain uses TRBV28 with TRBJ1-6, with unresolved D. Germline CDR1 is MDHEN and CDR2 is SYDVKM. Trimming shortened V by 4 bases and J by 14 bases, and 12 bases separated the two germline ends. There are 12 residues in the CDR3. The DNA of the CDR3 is TGTGCCAGCAGTTCAGGTTTTACGGCCCTCCACTTT. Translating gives CASSSGFTALHF.

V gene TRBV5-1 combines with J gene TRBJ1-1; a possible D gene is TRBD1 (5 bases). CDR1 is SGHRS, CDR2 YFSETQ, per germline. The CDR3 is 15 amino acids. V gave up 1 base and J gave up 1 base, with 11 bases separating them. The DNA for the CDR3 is TGCGCCAGCAGCTTGAATCCGGGGGGGAACACTGAAGCTTTCTTT. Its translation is CASSLNPGGNTEAFF.

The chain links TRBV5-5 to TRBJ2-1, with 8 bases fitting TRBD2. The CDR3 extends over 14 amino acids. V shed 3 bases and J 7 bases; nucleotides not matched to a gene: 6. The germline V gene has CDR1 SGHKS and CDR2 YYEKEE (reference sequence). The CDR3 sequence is CASSSGGARNEQFF. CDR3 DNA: TGTGCCAGCAGCTCCGGGGGGGCAAGGAATGAGCAGTTCTTC. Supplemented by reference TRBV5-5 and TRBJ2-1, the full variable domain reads DAGVTQSPTHLIKTRGQQVTLRCSPISGHKSVSWYQQVLGQGPQFIFQYYEKEERGRGNFPDRFSARQFPNYSSELNVNALLLGDSALYLCASSSGGARNEQFFGPGTRLTVL.

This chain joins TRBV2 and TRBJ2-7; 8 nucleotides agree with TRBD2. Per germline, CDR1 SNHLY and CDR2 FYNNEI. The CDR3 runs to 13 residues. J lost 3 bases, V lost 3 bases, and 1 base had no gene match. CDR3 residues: CASSDRGGYEQYF. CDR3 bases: TGTGCCAGCAGTGATCGGGGGGGCTACGAGCAGTACTTC. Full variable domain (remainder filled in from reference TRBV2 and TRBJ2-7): EPEVTQTPSHQVTQMGQEVILRCVPISNHLYFYWYRQILGQKVEFLVSFYNNEISEKSEIFDDQFSVERPDGSNFTLKIRSTKLEDSAMYFCASSDRGGYEQYFGPGTRLTVT.

This CDR3 reads CASRRGVPESLYGYTF. CDR3 coding DNA: TGTGCCAGCAGACGGGGGGTACCCGAATCCCTCTATGGCTACACCTTC. This chain joins TRBV5-4 and TRBJ1-2; D is possibly TRBD1 (5 bases). Germline V gene data show CDR1 as SGHNT and CDR2 as YYREEE (reference sequence). CDR3 length: 16 amino acids. The ends were cut back, 5 bases at V and 4 bases at J, with 21 bases in the middle.

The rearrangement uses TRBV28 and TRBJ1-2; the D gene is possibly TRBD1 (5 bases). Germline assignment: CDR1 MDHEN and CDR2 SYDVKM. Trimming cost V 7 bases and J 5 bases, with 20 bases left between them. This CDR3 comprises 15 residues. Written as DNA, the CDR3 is TGTGCCAGCACCCTAGGCGGGACCCTCAGATATGGCTACACCTTC. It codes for CASTLGGTLRYGYTF.